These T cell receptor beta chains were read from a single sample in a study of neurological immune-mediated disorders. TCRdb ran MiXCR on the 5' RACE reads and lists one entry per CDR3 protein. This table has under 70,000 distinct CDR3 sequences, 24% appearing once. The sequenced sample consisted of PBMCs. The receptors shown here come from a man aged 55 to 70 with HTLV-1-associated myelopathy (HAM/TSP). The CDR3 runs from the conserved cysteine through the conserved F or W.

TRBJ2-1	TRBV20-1	CSARDLRASGRVNEQFF
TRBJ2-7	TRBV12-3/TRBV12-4	CASSLGYEQYF
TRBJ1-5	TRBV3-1	CASSQDHRGRNGQPQHF
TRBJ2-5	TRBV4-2	CASSQGDLAGGGETQYF
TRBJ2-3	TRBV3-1	CASQLAGNTQYF
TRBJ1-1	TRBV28	CATSGGGFDTEAFF
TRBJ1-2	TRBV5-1	CASSLDRGPGYTF
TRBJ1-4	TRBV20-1	CSASPEGSNNEKLFF
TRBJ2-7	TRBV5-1	CASSKGQYYEQYF
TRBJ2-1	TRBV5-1	CASSPQSSYNEQFF
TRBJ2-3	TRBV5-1	CASSPAPGTGLVNTQYF
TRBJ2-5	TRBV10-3	CAISESLRLYQETQYF
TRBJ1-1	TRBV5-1	CASSQRENTEAFF
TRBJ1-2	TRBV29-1	CSVSPTGANYGYTF
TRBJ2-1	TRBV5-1	CASSPGTGGPYNEQFF
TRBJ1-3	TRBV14	CASSQYRGNTIYF
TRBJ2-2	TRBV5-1	CTSRTSGSTGELLF
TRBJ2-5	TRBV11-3	CASSFEHGNIGETQYF
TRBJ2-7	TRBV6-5	CASSFRLALKPTNSYEQYF
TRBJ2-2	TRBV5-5	CASSLGVSRTNTGELFF
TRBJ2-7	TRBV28	CASSAGTGGEQYF
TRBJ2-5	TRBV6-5	CASSYSNSGETQYF